Listed below are T cell receptor beta chains from one sample, sequenced in a study of monozygotic twins with inflammatory bowel disease. Reanalyzing the 5' RACE reads, TCRdb keeps one entry per CDR3 protein, without DNA. In total, the table holds hundreds of thousands of distinct CDR3 sequences. Material for sequencing was blood. Receptors were obtained from a human donor with ulcerative colitis or Crohn's disease, or a healthy co-twin of an affected twin (not recorded which). Each CDR3 is given with its conserved first and last residue.

V	J	CDR3
TRBV7-2	TRBJ1-2	CASSLVRVDRTTNYGYIF
TRBV29-1	TRBJ2-7	CSVEDPREGSYEQYF
TRBV12-3/TRBV12-4	TRBJ2-3	CASSSVSPDTQYF
TRBV20-1	TRBJ2-1	CSAREGLAESYNEQFF
TRBV19	TRBJ1-1	CASSTGMNTEAFF
TRBV9	TRBJ2-1	CASSVETPEDYNEQFF
TRBV11-3	TRBJ1-1	CASSAGTDEAFF
TRBV5-1	TRBJ2-3	CASSPGRAGTDTQYF
TRBV5-1	TRBJ1-4	CASSIHTGEKLFF
TRBV7-2	TRBJ1-5	CASSPRDQPQHF
TRBV7-8	TRBJ2-3	CASSLVDSTDTQYF
TRBV14	TRBJ1-6	CASSLDPLSYNSPLHF
TRBV30	TRBJ1-3	CAWSGPGGNTIYF
TRBV7-2	TRBJ1-5	CASSRDRYSNQPQHF
TRBV27	TRBJ1-1	CASSPTNLLQGEAFF
TRBV5-1	TRBJ2-3	CASSVSGTRFSDTQYF
TRBV20-1	TRBJ1-5	CSARDSGTGGYQPQHF
TRBV29-1	TRBJ2-1	CSVKLGLAGAHNEQFF
TRBV10-3	TRBJ2-7	CAISPGTASYEQYF
TRBV5-6	TRBJ2-1	CASSLLSSGGAYNEQFF
TRBV20-1	TRBJ1-1	CSAIRQGAEAFF
TRBV11-1	TRBJ2-1	CASSSDRGPSSTYNEQFF
TRBV7-2	TRBJ1-1	CASSLTTGGVTEAFF
TRBV5-1	TRBJ1-2	CASSLEEGPLNYGYTF
TRBV4-3	TRBJ2-1	CASSQDLGGGYNEQFF
TRBV7-8	TRBJ1-2	CASSSYDFSANYGYTF
TRBV2	TRBJ2-2	CASRLGPASNTGELFF